Listed below are T cell receptor beta chains from one sample, sequenced in a study of cytotoxic CD8 clonotypes in ibrutinib-treated CLL. The data were produced by immunoSEQ multiplex PCR, yet TCRdb's version contains in-frame clones alone and is incomplete. The sample holds more than 200,000 clones, approximately 75% seen once. Sample: PBMCs, taken after 12 months of ibrutinib treatment. These receptors came from a human donor with chronic lymphocytic leukemia. The CDR3 runs from the conserved cysteine through the conserved F or W. The order of the fields is D gene, V gene, clone size, J gene, CDR3 protein, CDR3 DNA. A D gene is named only where the DNA matches it firmly. Clone size is stated in some rows and not others, as once, few, many or a class when expanded.

.,TRBV10-1,.,TRBJ1-1,CASSDPPGGRNTEAFF,TGCGCCAGCAGTGATCCGCCGGGGGGGAGAAACACTGAAGCTTTCTTT
TRBD1,TRBV5-1,.,TRBJ1-4,CASSLGTGVEKLFF,TGCGCCAGCAGCTTAGGGACAGGGGTTGAGAAACTGTTTTTT
TRBD2,TRBV19,.,TRBJ2-5,CASSIGTSLKETQYF,TGTGCCAGTAGTATTGGGACTAGTTTAAAGGAGACCCAGTACTTC
.,TRBV18,.,TRBJ1-5,CASSPQGSPNQPQHF,TGTGCCAGCTCACCACAGGGAAGCCCCAATCAGCCCCAGCATTTT
.,TRBV6-1,.,TRBJ2-1,CASRQRLVRDEQFF,TGTGCCAGCAGGCAACGACTAGTGCGGGACGAGCAGTTCTTC
.,TRBV27,.,TRBJ2-6,CASSSGAKLSGANVLTF,TGTGCCAGCAGTTCGGGGGCGAAGTTGTCTGGGGCCAACGTCCTGACTTTC
.,TRBV5-6,.,TRBJ1-1,CASSFNRVAFF,TGTGCCAGCAGCTTTAACAGGGTCGCTTTCTTT
.,TRBV7-9,.,TRBJ1-1,CASSVTPGFEAFF,TGTGCCAGCAGCGTTACTCCAGGGTTTGAAGCTTTCTTT
.,TRBV11-2,.,TRBJ2-1,CASSPSVYNEQFF,TGTGCCAGCAGCCCATCAGTTTACAATGAGCAGTTCTTC
TRBD1,TRBV27,.,TRBJ2-2,CASRAPGQRAPGELFF,TGTGCCAGCAGGGCCCCGGGACAGAGGGCCCCCGGGGAGCTGTTTTTT
TRBD1,TRBV7-2,once,TRBJ1-4,CASSPRQGADEKLFF,TGTGCCAGCAGCCCAAGACAGGGGGCGGACGAAAAACTGTTTTTT
.,TRBV5-5,few,TRBJ2-2,CASSFLGLATTGGELFF,TGTGCCAGCAGCTTTCTAGGTCTAGCGACTACAGGCGGGGAGCTGTTTTTT
TRBD1,TRBV28,.,TRBJ1-5,CASSLDRAYHQPQHF,TGTGCCAGCAGCTTGGACAGGGCGTATCATCAGCCCCAGCATTTT
.,TRBV4-1,.,TRBJ2-7,CASSQPAGRDRPHPSEQYF,TGCGCCAGCAGCCAACCTGCAGGGCGGGACCGACCCCACCCTAGCGAGCAGTACTTC
TRBD1,TRBV5-1,many,TRBJ1-5,CASSPTGREPQHF,TGCGCCAGCAGCCCGACAGGGCGCGAGCCCCAGCATTTT
.,TRBV10-1,.,TRBJ2-3,CASSGPDSLADTQYF,TGCGCCAGCAGTGGTCCGGACAGTCTGGCTGATACGCAGTATTTT
.,TRBV28,.,TRBJ1-1,CASRNEQGNTEAFF,TGTGCCAGCAGGAACGAACAGGGGAACACTGAAGCTTTCTTT
TRBD2,TRBV7-7,.,TRBJ2-5,CASSLGGRAGETQYF,TGTGCTAGCAGCTTAGGCGGGAGGGCCGGGGAGACCCAGTACTTC